This TCR beta chain was recorded in a study of cytomegalovirus exposure and HLA in healthy donors. Per the germline V gene, CDR1 is SGHRS and CDR2 is YFSETQ. Trimming at V came to 3 bases and at J to 6 bases, leaving 3 bases not matched to a gene. The CDR3 spans 15 residues. Worth noting for this clone: This same CDR3 is encoded by further DNA sequences in the sample.

Primers for the PCR totalled 60 Vbeta and 13 Jbeta. This table comes from immunoSEQ multiplex PCR, and its TCRdb copy is limited to in-frame clones, with some not included. This table has about 120,000 clones, approximately 80% appearing once. The origin of this receptor is a middle-aged man in good health and CMV-seropositive. The chain carries TRBV5-1 and TRBJ2-3; TRBD2 aligns across 14 bases. The sample consisted of PBMCs. Here the CDR3 DNA reads TGCGCCAGCAGCTCAGGACTAGCGGGGGGTGATACGCAGTATTTT. Amino acids: CASSSGLAGGDTQYF.